The subject of this entry is one TCR beta chain. Its antigen is not known. This entry comes from a study of OX40 agonist ivuxolimab in advanced cancers. At the level of the study: Ivuxolimab, an agonistic anti-OX40 (CD134) antibody, was given to patients. Every 2 weeks, patients got intravenous ivuxolimab at one of six dose levels (0.01-10 mg/kg).

Measured with immunoSEQ multiplex PCR; TCRdb has only the in-frame clones, and not every one. Of about 58,000 clones listed, around 84% are singletons. Germline loops: CDR1 SEHNR, CDR2 FQNEAQ (reference sequence). CDR3 length equals 15 residues. Trimming stripped 4 bases from V and 5 bases from J, with 14 bases between. Findings and limits, study-wide: Part of the nonresponder group also had normalized T-cell clonal expansion that was low.

The clonotype comes from an adult with an advanced solid tumor such as melanoma, head and neck, liver or kidney cancer. This sequence joins TRBV7-9 and TRBJ2-2; D gene unclear. Specimen: CD4+ or CD8+ T cells sorted from blood, collected in a trial of the OX40 agonist ivuxolimab. Here the CDR3 reads CASSYRALGTGELFF. DNA for the CDR3: TGTGCCAGCAGCTACCGGGCCCTGGGGACCGGGGAGCTGTTTTTT.